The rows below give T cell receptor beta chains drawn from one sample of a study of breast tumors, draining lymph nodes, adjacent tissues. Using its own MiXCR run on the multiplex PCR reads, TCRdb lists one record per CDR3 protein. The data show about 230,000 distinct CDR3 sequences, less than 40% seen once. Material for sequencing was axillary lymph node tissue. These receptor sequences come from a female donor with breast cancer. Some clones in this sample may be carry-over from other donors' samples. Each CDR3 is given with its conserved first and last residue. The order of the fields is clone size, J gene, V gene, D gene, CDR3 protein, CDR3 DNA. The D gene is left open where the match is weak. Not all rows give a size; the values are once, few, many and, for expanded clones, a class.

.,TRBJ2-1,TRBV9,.,CASSAELHEQFF,TGTGCCAGCAGCGCCGAGTTGCATGAGCAGTTCTTC
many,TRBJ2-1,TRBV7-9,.,CASSLGGECFF,TGTGCCAGCAGCTTAGGGGGGGAATGTTTCTTC
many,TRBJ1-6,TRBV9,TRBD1,CASSVGTGYNSPLHF,TGTGCCAGCAGCGTAGGGACAGGGTATAATTCACCCCTCCACTTT
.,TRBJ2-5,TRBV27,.,CASSRNRETQYF,TGTGCCAGCAGTAGGAATCGGGAGACCCAGTACTTC
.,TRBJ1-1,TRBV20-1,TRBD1,CSARRDREDTEAFF,TGCAGTGCTCGAAGGGACAGGGAGGACACTGAAGCTTTCTTT
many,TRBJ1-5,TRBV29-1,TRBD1,CSVSRDRADQPQHF,TGCAGCGTTTCCCGGGACAGGGCCGATCAGCCCCAGCATTTT
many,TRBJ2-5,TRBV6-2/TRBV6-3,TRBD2,CASSAGTSGRAAETQYF,TGTGCCAGCAGCGCCGGGACTAGCGGGAGGGCGGCCGAGACCCAGTACTTC
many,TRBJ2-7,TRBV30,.,CAWRVRQPSYEQYF,TGTGCCTGGAGGGTTAGGCAACCCTCCTACGAGCAGTACTTC
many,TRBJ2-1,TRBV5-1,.,CASSLAQGTGNEQFF,TGCGCCAGCAGCTTGGCTCAGGGAACAGGCAATGAGCAGTTCTTC
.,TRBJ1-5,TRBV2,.,CASNKDLDEQPQHF,TGTGCCAGCAATAAGGACCTCGACGAGCAGCCCCAGCATTTT
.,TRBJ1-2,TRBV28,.,CASSSRFYGYTF,TGTGCCAGCAGTTCGCGATTCTATGGCTACACCTTC
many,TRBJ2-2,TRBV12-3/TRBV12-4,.,CASSYWRGSTGELFF,TGTGCCAGCAGCTACTGGAGGGGAAGCACCGGGGAGCTGTTTTTT
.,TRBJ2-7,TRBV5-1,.,CASGLDYKQYF,TGCGCCAGCGGCTTAGACTACAAGCAGTACTTC
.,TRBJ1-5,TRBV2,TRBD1,CASRVPGTGGGQPQHF,TGTGCCAGCAGAGTTCCGGGCACAGGGGGCGGTCAGCCCCAGCATTTT
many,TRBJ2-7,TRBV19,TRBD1,CATWDRATYEQYF,TGTGCCACCTGGGACAGAGCAACATACGAGCAGTACTTC
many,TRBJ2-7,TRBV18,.,CASSVYSSYEQYF,TGTGCCAGCTCAGTGTACAGCTCCTACGAGCAGTACTTC
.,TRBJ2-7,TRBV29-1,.,CSVTSFYEQYF,TGCAGCGTAACGTCCTTCTACGAGCAGTACTTC
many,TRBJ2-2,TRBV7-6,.,CASSLQGSGELFF,TGTGCCAGCAGCTTACAGGGCTCCGGGGAGCTGTTTTTT
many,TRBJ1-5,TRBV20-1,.,CSAMEGSHSNQPQHF,TGCAGTGCTATGGAGGGGAGCCATAGCAATCAGCCCCAGCATTTT
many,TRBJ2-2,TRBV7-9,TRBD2,CAAQRGVTGELFF,TGTGCCGCCCAGCGGGGGGTCACCGGGGAGCTGTTTTTT
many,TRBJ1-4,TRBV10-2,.,CASSDQVQLHEKLFF,TGCGCCAGCAGTGATCAAGTACAGTTGCATGAAAAACTGTTTTTT
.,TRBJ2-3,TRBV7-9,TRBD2,CASSLGAGGFGTNTQYF,TGTGCCAGCAGCTTAGGTGCGGGAGGTTTTGGCACAAATACGCAGTATTTT
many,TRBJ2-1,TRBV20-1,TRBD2,CSARDSGRGSYNEQFF,TGCAGTGCTAGAGATAGCGGGAGGGGTTCCTACAATGAGCAGTTCTTC
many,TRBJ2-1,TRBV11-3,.,CASSLRRGNNEQFF,TGTGCCAGCAGCCTTCGTAGAGGCAACAATGAGCAGTTCTTC
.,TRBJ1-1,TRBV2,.,CTSSSSDLNTEAFF,TGTACCAGCAGTTCCTCGGACTTGAACACTGAAGCTTTCTTT
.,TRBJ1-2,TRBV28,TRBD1,CARSFDRANYNYGYTF,TGTGCCCGCAGTTTTGACAGGGCTAATTATAACTATGGCTACACCTTC
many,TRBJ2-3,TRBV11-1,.,CASSLRRAGGRTDTQYF,TGTGCCAGCAGCTTAAGGAGGGCAGGGGGTCGCACAGATACGCAGTATTTT
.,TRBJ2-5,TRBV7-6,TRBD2,CASSSGLAGDQETQYF,TGTGCCAGCAGCTCGGGACTAGCGGGAGATCAAGAGACCCAGTACTTC
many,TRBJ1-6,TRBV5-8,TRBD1,CASSSPTGDNSPLHF,TGTGCCAGCAGCTCGCCGACAGGGGATAATTCACCCCTCCACTTT
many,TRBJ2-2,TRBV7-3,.,CASSSGLTNTGELFF,TGTGCCAGCAGCTCGGGACTTACTAACACCGGGGAGCTGTTTTTT
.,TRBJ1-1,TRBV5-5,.,CASSLVGQGMTEAFF,TGTGCCAGCAGCTTGGTCGGCCAGGGAATGACTGAAGCTTTCTTT
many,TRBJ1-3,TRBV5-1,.,CASSPEGSSGNTIYF,TGCGCCAGCAGCCCTGAGGGGTCCTCTGGAAACACCATATATTTT
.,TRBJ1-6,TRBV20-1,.,CSAVTGGSSPLHF,TGCAGTGCGGTAACAGGAGGTAGCTCACCCCTCCACTTT
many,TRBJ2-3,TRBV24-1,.,CATSDRRTTSSTDTQYF,TGTGCCACCAGTGACCGCCGGACTACATCTAGCACAGATACGCAGTATTTT
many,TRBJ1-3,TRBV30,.,CAWSKSSGNTIYF,TGTGCCTGGTCCAAGAGCTCTGGAAACACCATATATTTT
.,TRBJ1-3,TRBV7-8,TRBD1,CASRDYGTGGSGNTIYF,TGTGCCAGCAGAGATTACGGTACAGGGGGCTCTGGAAACACCATATATTTT
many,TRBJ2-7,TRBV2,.,CASTRDLRSYEQYF,TGTGCCAGCACCCGGGACCTCCGCTCCTACGAGCAGTACTTC
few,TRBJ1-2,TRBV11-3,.,CASSLASGAIINYGYTF,TGTGCCAGCAGCTTAGCCAGTGGGGCCATTATTAACTATGGCTACACCTTC
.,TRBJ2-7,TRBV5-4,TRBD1,CASSGGTGTYNEQYF,TGTGCCAGCAGCGGCGGGACAGGGACCTACAATGAGCAGTACTTC
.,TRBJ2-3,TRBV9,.,CASSVGGGLDTQYF,TGTGCCAGCAGCGTAGGGGGTGGCTTGGATACGCAGTATTTT
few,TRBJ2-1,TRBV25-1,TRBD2,CASTKLAGVDNEQFF,TGTGCCAGCACCAAGCTAGCGGGAGTAGACAATGAGCAGTTCTTC
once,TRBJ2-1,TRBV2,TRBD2,CASSGTSGRDTYNGQFF,TGTGCCAGCAGCGGGACTAGCGGGAGGGATACTTACAATGGGCAGTTCTTC
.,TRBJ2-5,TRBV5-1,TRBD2,CASSLIPGLAGEGETQYF,TGCGCCAGCAGCCTCATTCCGGGACTAGCGGGAGAGGGAGAGACCCAGTACTTC
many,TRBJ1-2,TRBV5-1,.,CASSLQGEGYTF,TGCGCCAGCAGCTTACAGGGAGAAGGCTACACCTTC
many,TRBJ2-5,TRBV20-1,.,CSAIDSGRARETQYF,TGCAGTGCTATAGACAGCGGAAGGGCCCGGGAGACCCAGTACTTC
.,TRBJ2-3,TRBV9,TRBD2,CASSVGAGTSGRTDTQYF,TGTGCCAGCAGCGTAGGCGCGGGGACTAGCGGGCGGACAGATACGCAGTATTTT
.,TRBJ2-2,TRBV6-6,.,CASSREQGASTGELSF,TGTGCCAGCAGCCGAGAACAGGGAGCAAGCACCGGGGAGCTGTCTTTT
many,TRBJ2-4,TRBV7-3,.,CASSLFSAKNIQYF,TGTGCCAGCAGCTTGTTCAGCGCCAAAAACATTCAGTACTTC
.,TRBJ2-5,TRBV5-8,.,CASSVMERETQYF,TGTGCCAGCAGTGTGATGGAGCGAGAGACCCAGTACTTC
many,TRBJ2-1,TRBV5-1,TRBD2,CASSPGTTFNEQFF,TGCGCCAGCAGCCCGGGGACTACCTTCAATGAGCAGTTCTTC
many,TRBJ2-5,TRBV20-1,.,CSARDDLWTERKETQYF,TGCAGTGCTAGAGATGACCTTTGGACAGAGAGAAAAGAGACCCAGTACTTC
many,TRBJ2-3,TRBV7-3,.,CASSLTGATSTDTQYF,TGTGCCAGCAGCTTAACGGGGGCGACTAGCACAGATACGCAGTATTTT
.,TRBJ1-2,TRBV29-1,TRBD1,CSVERGGDGYTF,TGCAGCGTTGAAAGAGGGGGCGATGGCTACACCTTC
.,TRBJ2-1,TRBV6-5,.,CASKAARSGVYNEQFF,TGTGCCAGCAAAGCGGCACGGTCAGGGGTCTACAATGAGCAGTTCTTC